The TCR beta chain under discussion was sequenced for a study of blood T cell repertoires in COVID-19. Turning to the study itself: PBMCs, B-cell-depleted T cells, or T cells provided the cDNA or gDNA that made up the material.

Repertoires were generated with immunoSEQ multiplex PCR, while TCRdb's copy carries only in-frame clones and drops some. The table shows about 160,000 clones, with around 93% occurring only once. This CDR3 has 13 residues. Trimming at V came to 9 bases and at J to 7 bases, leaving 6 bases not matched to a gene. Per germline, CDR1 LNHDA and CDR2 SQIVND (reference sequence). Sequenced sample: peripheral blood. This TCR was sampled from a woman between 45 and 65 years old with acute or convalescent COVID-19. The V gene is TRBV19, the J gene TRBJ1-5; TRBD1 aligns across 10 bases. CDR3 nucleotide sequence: TGTGCCAGCCGGACAGGGGGTGGACAGCCCCAGCATTTT. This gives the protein CASRTGGGQPQHF.